Listed below are T cell receptor beta chains from one sample, sequenced in a study of T-cell memory formation after mild COVID-19. Each CDR3 protein gets one entry after TCRdb re-called the 5' RACE reads with MiXCR. The table lists some 450,000 distinct CDR3 sequences, 15% to 20% of them singletons, with under 25% in the top ten. The sample comprised PBMCs or a T cell subset sorted from them (not recorded which). The receptors originated from a man aged 18-30 years who had mild COVID-19 (a few samples of this study predate the infection). Cell type and time point are not known. Both conserved end residues are part of each CDR3. D genes are given only for firm matches. Not all rows give a size; the values are once, few, many and, for expanded clones, a class.

j_call,cdr3_length,clone_size,d_call,v_call,cdr3_nt,cdr3_aa
TRBJ2-7,14,NA,NA,TRBV11-2,TGTGCCAGCAGCTCCGTCTCGGGGCGGGGCGAGCAGTACTTC,CASSSVSGRGEQYF
TRBJ2-1,16,few,TRBD2,TRBV9,TGTGCCAGCAGCGTAGGAATGATAGCGGGGTATAATGAGCAGTTCTTC,CASSVGMIAGYNEQFF
TRBJ1-6,14,few,TRBD1,TRBV7-2,TGTGCCAGCAGCTTCGACAGGGGAGGTTCACCCCTCCACTTT,CASSFDRGGSPLHF
TRBJ2-1,13,many,NA,TRBV11-3,TGTGCCAGCAGCTTTATCCCCGAAGGTGAGCAGTTCTTC,CASSFIPEGEQFF
TRBJ2-3,17,NA,NA,TRBV6-6,TGTGCCAGCAGTTCTAGGGGGTTATCCCCTAGCACAGATACGCAGTATTTT,CASSSRGLSPSTDTQYF
TRBJ1-5,15,few,TRBD1,TRBV19,TGTGCCAGTAGGACCGGACAGGGAAAAAATCAGCCCCAGCATTTT,CASRTGQGKNQPQHF
TRBJ2-7,15,NA,NA,TRBV18,TGTGCCAGCTCACCACCGGCAGGGATAACCTACGAGCAGTACTTC,CASSPPAGITYEQYF
TRBJ1-1,14,NA,TRBD1,TRBV4-3,TGCGCCAGCAGTCGCAACAAGGGGGCCCCTGAAGCTTTCTTT,CASSRNKGAPEAFF
TRBJ1-2,13,NA,NA,TRBV20-1,TGCAGTGTACGAGGGGGGTTCAACTATGGCTACACCTTC,CSVRGGFNYGYTF
TRBJ2-3,12,few,NA,TRBV7-2,TGTGCCAGCAGCTACGAGGTAGATACGCAGTATTTT,CASSYEVDTQYF
TRBJ2-1,13,few,NA,TRBV18,TGTGCCAGCTCACCGGGGGGGCTGAATGAGCAGTTCTTC,CASSPGGLNEQFF
TRBJ2-1,15,few,TRBD1,TRBV11-3,TGTGCCAGCAGCTTGAGGACAGGGGTCTACAATGAGCAGTTCTTC,CASSLRTGVYNEQFF
TRBJ2-2,13,NA,TRBD1,TRBV7-2,TGTGCCAGCAGCCGGGACAGAGCCGGGGAGCTGTTTTTT,CASSRDRAGELFF
TRBJ1-1,17,few,NA,TRBV7-2,TGTGCCAGCAGCTTAGAAGGGTCAGGAAGGATGAACACTGAAGCTTTCTTT,CASSLEGSGRMNTEAFF
TRBJ2-3,13,few,TRBD2,TRBV15,TGTGCCACCGGGACTAGAAGCACAGATACGCAGTATTTT,CATGTRSTDTQYF
TRBJ2-1,17,few,TRBD1,TRBV25-1,TGTGCCAGCAGTCCCCGGACAGGGGTCCCTCAGTTGAATGAGCAGTTCTTC,CASSPRTGVPQLNEQFF
TRBJ2-2,17,many,TRBD1,TRBV7-9,TGTGCCAGCAGTCGTCCTCCGGGACAGGGAAGTTTCGGGGAGCTGTTTTTT,CASSRPPGQGSFGELFF
TRBJ2-1,15,NA,TRBD2,TRBV2,TGTGCCAGCAAAATTGGACTAGCGGGGGGGCATGAGCAGTTCTTC,CASKIGLAGGHEQFF
TRBJ1-2,13,few,TRBD1,TRBV7-2,TGTGCCAGCAGCCCTGGGACAGGAAGAGGCTACACCTTC,CASSPGTGRGYTF
TRBJ2-3,14,NA,NA,TRBV7-9,TGTGCCAGCAGCTCCCTAAAGGGCACAGATACGCAGTATTTT,CASSSLKGTDTQYF
TRBJ2-2,13,NA,NA,TRBV5-6,TGTGCCAGCAGGGAGACTGGCGGCGGGGAGCTGTTTTTT,CASRETGGGELFF
TRBJ2-5,12,NA,TRBD2,TRBV20-1,TGCAGTGCTACGCGGGGGTGGGAGACCCAGTACTTC,CSATRGWETQYF